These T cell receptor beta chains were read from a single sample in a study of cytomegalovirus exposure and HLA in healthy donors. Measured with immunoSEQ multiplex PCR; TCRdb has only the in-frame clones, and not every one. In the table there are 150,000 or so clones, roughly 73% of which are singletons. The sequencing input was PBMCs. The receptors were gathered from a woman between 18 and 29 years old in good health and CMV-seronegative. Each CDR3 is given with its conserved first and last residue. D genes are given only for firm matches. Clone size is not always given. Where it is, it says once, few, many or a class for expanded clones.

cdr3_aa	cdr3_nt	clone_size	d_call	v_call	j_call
CASRSQGGKEKLFF	TGTGCCAGCAGGTCACAGGGGGGCAAAGAAAAACTGTTTTTT	.	TRBD1	TRBV6-5	TRBJ1-4
CAISDPGLAGDSYEQYF	TGTGCCATCAGTGATCCGGGACTAGCGGGGGATTCCTACGAGCAGTACTTC	.	TRBD2	TRBV10-3	TRBJ2-7
CASRTGLDGNTIYF	TGTGCTAGTCGGACAGGGTTGGATGGAAACACCATATATTTT	.	TRBD1	TRBV12-5	TRBJ1-3
CASSLGQGSNQPQHF	TGTGCCAGCAGCCTGGGACAGGGTAGCAATCAGCCCCAGCATTTT	.	TRBD1	TRBV6-5	TRBJ1-5
CASSMGGGGRVNTEAFF	TGTGCCAGTAGTATGGGGGGGGGAGGACGGGTGAACACTGAAGCTTTCTTT	.	.	TRBV19	TRBJ1-1
CASSPTVETFEAFF	TGCGCCAGCAGTCCGACTGTCGAGACCTTTGAAGCTTTCTTT	.	.	TRBV10-1	TRBJ1-1
CASSFGTSGKETQYF	TGTGCCAGCAGCTTCGGGACTAGCGGAAAAGAGACCCAGTACTTC	.	TRBD2	TRBV7-3	TRBJ2-5
CASSRRGGQETQYF	TGTGCCAGCTCACGACGAGGGGGCCAAGAGACCCAGTACTTC	.	.	TRBV18	TRBJ2-5
CASSPPLLAGGTDTQYF	TGTGCCAGCAGCCCCCCTCTTCTAGCGGGAGGCACAGATACGCAGTATTTT	.	TRBD2	TRBV7-6	TRBJ2-3
CASSQALLGSNQPQHF	TGTGCCAGCAGCCAGGCCCTCCTCGGTAGCAATCAGCCCCAGCATTTT	.	.	TRBV28	TRBJ1-5
CASREGTVGGYTF	TGTGCCAGCAGAGAGGGGACAGTGGGCGGCTACACCTTC	once	TRBD1	TRBV2	TRBJ1-2
CASSLAGGNTEAFF	TGTGCCAGCAGCTTAGCAGGGGGCAACACTGAAGCTTTCTTT	.	TRBD1	TRBV11-3	TRBJ1-1
CASSQQSADTQYF	TGTGCCAGCAGCCAACAGTCTGCAGATACGCAGTATTTT	.	.	TRBV4-2	TRBJ2-3
CASSEVLGLAGRVNEQFF	TGTGCCAGCAGTGAAGTCTTGGGGCTAGCGGGGCGAGTCAATGAGCAGTTCTTC	.	TRBD2	TRBV6-4	TRBJ2-1
CASSQAATSGGGAETQYF	TGCGCCAGCAGCCAAGCGGCGACTAGCGGAGGGGGGGCAGAGACCCAGTACTTC	.	TRBD2	TRBV4-3	TRBJ2-5
CASSGDRNTQYF	TGTGCCAGCAGTGGGGACAGGAATACGCAGTATTTT	few	TRBD1	TRBV6-4	TRBJ2-3
CASSPGTGTGELFF	TGTGCCAGCAGCCCCGGGACAGGGACCGGGGAGCTGTTTTTT	.	TRBD1	TRBV7-9	TRBJ2-2
CASSLSFTNEQFF	TGTGCCAGCAGTTTAAGCTTCACCAATGAGCAGTTCTTC	.	.	TRBV27	TRBJ2-1
CASSSEIILGGDTQYF	TGTGCCAGCAGCTCCGAGATCATCCTAGGGGGAGATACGCAGTATTTT	.	.	TRBV7-9	TRBJ2-3
CASSLPGLEKLFF	TGTGCCAGCAGTTTGCCAGGGCTAGAAAAACTGTTTTTT	.	.	TRBV28	TRBJ1-4
CASSHPPGQGADTQYF	TGCGCCAGCAGCCACCCCCCTGGACAGGGGGCTGATACGCAGTATTTT	few	TRBD1	TRBV4-1	TRBJ2-3
CASSMGQGYGYTF	TGTGCCAGCAGTATGGGACAGGGTTATGGCTACACCTTC	.	TRBD1	TRBV28	TRBJ1-2
CASSYGQNYGYTF	TGTGCCAGCAGCTATGGACAGAACTATGGCTACACCTTC	.	.	TRBV13	TRBJ1-2
CASRRDSGRQETQYF	TGTGCCAGCAGACGGGACAGCGGCCGTCAAGAGACCCAGTACTTC	.	TRBD1	TRBV28	TRBJ2-5
CASSLGAANYGYTF	TGTGCCAGCAGCTTAGGGGCAGCTAACTATGGCTACACCTTC	.	.	TRBV7-6	TRBJ1-2
CASSYPGLDTDTQYF	TGTGCCAGCAGCTATCCGGGACTAGACACAGATACGCAGTATTTT	.	TRBD2	TRBV7-9	TRBJ2-3
CASSLVVGGGNQPQHF	TGTGCCAGCAGCTTAGTTGTCGGCGGGGGCAATCAGCCCCAGCATTTT	.	.	TRBV7-8	TRBJ1-5
CASSLGGGVRSNQPQHF	TGTGCCAGCAGCTTAGGGGGGGGAGTTAGGAGCAATCAGCCCCAGCATTTT	few	.	TRBV7-2	TRBJ1-5
CASSYFRTGSGVDSPLHF	TGTGCCAGCAGTTACTTTCGGACAGGGAGCGGGGTTGATTCACCCCTCCACTTT	.	TRBD1	TRBV6-7	TRBJ1-6